This TCR beta chain was obtained from a study of CD8+ T cells in alopecia areata. This clone appeared a few times. Its target is not known. The treatment here: oral pan-JAK inhibitor, 5-10 mg twice daily. The authors extracted RNA and reverse transcribed it into cDNA as the sequencing template. The assay was immunoSEQ multiplex PCR, and TCRdb's table has in-frame clones only and misses some. The data show about 180,000 clones, about 53% seen once. This CDR3 is built from 20 residues. CDR1 and CDR2 (germline): LGHNA, YSLEER. Trimming took 0 bases from V and 5 from J, leaving 29 bases between them. Overall study findings and caveats: With one nonresponder, baseline CD8+ expansion's link to response remains uncertain.

Specimen: CD8+ T cells sorted from blood, collected at week 24, from a patient treated with tofacitinib. The chain links TRBV4-3 to TRBJ2-7; TRBD2 might be the D (5 bases). This TCR was recovered from a human donor with alopecia areata. Here the CDR3 reads CASSQDSEGRSSHTFHEQYF. The CDR3 DNA follows: TGCGCCAGCAGCCAAGATAGTGAGGGCAGGAGCTCCCACACTTTCCACGAGCAGTACTTC.